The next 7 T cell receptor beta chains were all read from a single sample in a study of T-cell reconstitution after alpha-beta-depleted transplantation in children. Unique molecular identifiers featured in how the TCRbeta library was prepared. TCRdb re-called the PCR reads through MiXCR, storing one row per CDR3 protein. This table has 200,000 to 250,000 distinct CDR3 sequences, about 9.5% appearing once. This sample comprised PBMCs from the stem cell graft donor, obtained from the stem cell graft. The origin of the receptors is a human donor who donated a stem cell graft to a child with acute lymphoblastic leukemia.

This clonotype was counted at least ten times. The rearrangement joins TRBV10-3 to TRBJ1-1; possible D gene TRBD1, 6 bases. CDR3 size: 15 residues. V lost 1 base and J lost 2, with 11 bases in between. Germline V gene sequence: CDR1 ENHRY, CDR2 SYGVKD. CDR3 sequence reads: CAISEYLGGNTEAFF. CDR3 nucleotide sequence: TGTGCCATCAGTGAGTACTTAGGGGGTAACACTGAAGCTTTCTTT.

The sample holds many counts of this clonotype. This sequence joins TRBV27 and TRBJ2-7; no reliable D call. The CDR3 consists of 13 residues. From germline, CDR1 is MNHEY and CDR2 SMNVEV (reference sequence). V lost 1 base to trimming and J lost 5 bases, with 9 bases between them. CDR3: CASSLFQGHEQYF. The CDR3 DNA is TGTGCCAGCAGTTTATTCCAAGGCCACGAGCAGTACTTC.

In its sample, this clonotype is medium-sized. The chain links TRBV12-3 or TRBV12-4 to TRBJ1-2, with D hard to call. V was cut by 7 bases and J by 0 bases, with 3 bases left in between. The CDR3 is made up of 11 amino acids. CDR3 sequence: CASTANYGYTF. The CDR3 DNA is TGTGCCAGCACGGCTAACTATGGCTACACCTTC.

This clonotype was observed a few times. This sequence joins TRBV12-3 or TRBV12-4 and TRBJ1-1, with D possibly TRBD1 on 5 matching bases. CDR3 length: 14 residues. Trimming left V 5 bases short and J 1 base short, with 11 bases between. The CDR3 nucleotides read TGTGCCAGCAGTGCGTATCAGGGGAACACTGAAGCTTTCTTT. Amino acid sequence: CASSAYQGNTEAFF.

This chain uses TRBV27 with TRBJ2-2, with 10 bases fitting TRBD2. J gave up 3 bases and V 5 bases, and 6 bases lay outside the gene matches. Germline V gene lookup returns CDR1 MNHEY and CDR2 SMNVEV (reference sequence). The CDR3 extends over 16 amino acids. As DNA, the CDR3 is TGTGCCAGCAGTCCCAGCGGGGGGGACTACACCGGGGAGCTGTTTTTT. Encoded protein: CASSPSGGDYTGELFF.

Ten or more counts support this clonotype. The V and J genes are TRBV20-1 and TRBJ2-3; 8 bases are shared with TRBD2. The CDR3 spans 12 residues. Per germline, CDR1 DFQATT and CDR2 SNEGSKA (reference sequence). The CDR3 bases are TGCAGCGGGGGGGCTTACACAGATACGCAGTATTTT. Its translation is CSGGAYTDTQYF.

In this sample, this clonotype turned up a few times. CDR3 in amino acids: CSSRGLLDTQYF. CDR3 nucleotide sequence: TGCAGTTCGAGGGGGCTACTAGATACGCAGTATTTT. The chain uses TRBV29-1 and TRBJ2-3; 7 nucleotides align to TRBD1. Germline lookup yields CDR1 SQVTM and CDR2 ANQGSEA. This CDR3 region has 12 residues.